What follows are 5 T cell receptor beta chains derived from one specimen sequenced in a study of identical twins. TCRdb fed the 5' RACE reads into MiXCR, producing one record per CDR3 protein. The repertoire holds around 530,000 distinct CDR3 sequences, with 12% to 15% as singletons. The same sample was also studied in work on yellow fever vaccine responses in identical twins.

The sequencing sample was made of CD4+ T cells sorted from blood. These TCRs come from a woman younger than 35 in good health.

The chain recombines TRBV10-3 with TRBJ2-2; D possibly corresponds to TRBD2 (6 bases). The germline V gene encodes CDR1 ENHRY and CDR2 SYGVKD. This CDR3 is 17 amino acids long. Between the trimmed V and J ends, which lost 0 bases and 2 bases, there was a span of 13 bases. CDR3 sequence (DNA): TGTGCCATCAGTGAGTCTGCAGGGCGGGGAAACACCGGGGAGCTGTTTTTT. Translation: CAISESAGRGNTGELFF.

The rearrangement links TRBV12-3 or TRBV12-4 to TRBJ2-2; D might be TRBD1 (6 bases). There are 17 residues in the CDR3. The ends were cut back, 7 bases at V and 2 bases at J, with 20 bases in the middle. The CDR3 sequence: CASTKTLGGINTGELFF. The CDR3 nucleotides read TGTGCCAGCACCAAAACTTTAGGGGGTATAAACACCGGGGAGCTGTTTTTT.

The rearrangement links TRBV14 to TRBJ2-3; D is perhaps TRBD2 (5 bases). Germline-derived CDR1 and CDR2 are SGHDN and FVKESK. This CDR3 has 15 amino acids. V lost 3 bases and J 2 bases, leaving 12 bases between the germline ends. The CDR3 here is CASSQSGVNTDTQYF. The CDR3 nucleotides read TGTGCCAGCAGCCAGAGCGGAGTTAACACAGATACGCAGTATTTT.

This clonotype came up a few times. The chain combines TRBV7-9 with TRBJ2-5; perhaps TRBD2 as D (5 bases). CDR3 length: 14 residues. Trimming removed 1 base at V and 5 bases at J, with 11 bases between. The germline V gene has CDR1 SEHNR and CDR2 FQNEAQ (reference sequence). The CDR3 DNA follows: TGTGCCAGCAGCTTAGAGGTTAGCGTTGAGACCCAGTACTTC. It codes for CASSLEVSVETQYF.

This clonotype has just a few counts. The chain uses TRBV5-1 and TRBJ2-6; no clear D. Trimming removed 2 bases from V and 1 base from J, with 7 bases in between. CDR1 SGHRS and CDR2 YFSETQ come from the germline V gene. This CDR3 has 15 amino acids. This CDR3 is CASSLIRSGANVLTF. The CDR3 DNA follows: TGCGCCAGCAGCTTAATTAGGTCTGGGGCCAACGTCCTGACTTTC.